This T cell receptor beta chain was profiled in a study of T cell repertoires in cytomegalovirus infection. Study findings and constraints: CMV-specific TCR beta clonotypes restricted by HLA-C were the ones dominating the ex vivo response.

TCRdb reanalysed the reads using MiXCR and keeps one entry per CDR3 protein. The table shows around 750,000 distinct CDR3 sequences, with about 31% occurring only once. CDR3 size: 14 residues. Trimming shortened V by 5 bases and J by 3 bases, and 13 bases separated the two germline ends. To note about this clonotype: Its antigen remains unknown.

The chain joins TRBV12-3 or TRBV12-4 to TRBJ1-2; D is unclear. The source material was cultured CD8+ T cells from PBMCs, sampled from culture after CMV antigen stimulation. The clonotype originates from a human donor in good health (CMV status not recorded). Some clones in this sample may be carry-over from other donors' samples. The CDR3 region is CASSPPAADYGYTF. The CDR3 nucleotides are TGTGCCAGCAGTCCCCCGGCAGCTGACTATGGCTACACCTTC.